A single sample gave rise to the 20 T cell receptor beta chains below, sequenced in a study of response to subunit inactivated influenza vaccine. TCRdb reanalysed the RT-PCR reads using MiXCR and keeps one entry per CDR3 protein. The sample has roughly 550,000 distinct CDR3 sequences, around 21% seen once. These data were also filed under a second study, of T cells expressing NK-cell markers. That source reports: UMIs were included in TCR beta cDNA generated by 5'RACE template switching.

Sequenced material: CD4+ T cells sorted from PBMCs, taken roughly 12 days after vaccination. The receptors stem from a man in his fifties or sixties who received an inactivated influenza vaccine.

This clonotype was seen only a few times. The V and J genes are TRBV6-5 and TRBJ2-7, with 7 bases identical to TRBD1. The CDR3 has 14 residues. CDR1 and CDR2 (germline): MNHEY, SVGAGI. V dropped 2 bases and J dropped 5; count of bases not matched to a gene: 6. For the CDR3, the DNA is TGTGCCAGCAGTTACGGCCAGGGGGTCAACGAGCAGTACTTC. Residues: CASSYGQGVNEQYF.

This sequence joins TRBV9 and TRBJ1-1; the D is unclear. Germline V gene data show CDR1 as SGDLS and CDR2 as YYNGEE. V lost 0 bases to trimming and J lost 4 bases, with 10 bases between them. The CDR3 has 14 amino acids. The CDR3 region is CASSVDWAGTEAFF. Here the CDR3 DNA reads TGTGCCAGCAGCGTAGACTGGGCGGGCACTGAAGCTTTCTTT.

The sample holds a few counts of this clonotype. The chain employs TRBV7-9 and TRBJ2-1; no clear D. This CDR3 comprises 12 residues. Germline CDR1 reads SEHNR; CDR2 reads FQNEAQ (reference sequence). V was pared by 8 bases and J by 3 bases, with 8 bases between. The CDR3 DNA sequence: TGTGCCAGCGAGACTCTCTACAATGAGCAGTTCTTC. Translating it yields CASETLYNEQFF. The variable domain in full, completed from reference TRBV7-9 and TRBJ2-1, reads DTGVSQNPRHKITKRGQNVTFRCDPISEHNRLYWYRQTLGQGPEFLTYFQNEAQLEKSRLLSDRFSAERPKGSFSTLEIQRTEQGDSAMYLCASETLYNEQFFGPGTRLTVL.

This clonotype appeared a few times. CDR3 in amino acids: CASSYTGMNTEAFF. The CDR3 DNA sequence: TGTGCCAGCAGTTATACAGGGATGAACACTGAAGCTTTCTTT. V usage is TRBV6-2 or TRBV6-3 and J usage is TRBJ1-1; the D gene is possibly TRBD1 (6 bases). Germline CDR1 MNHEY, CDR2 SVGEGT. Trimming left V 3 bases short and J 0 bases short, with 8 bases between. The CDR3 runs 14 residues.

J is TRBJ2-3 and V is TRBV7-2; 7 bases align to TRBD1. Trimming cost V 5 bases and J 3 bases; bases outside gene matches: 5. The CDR3 extends over 14 amino acids. Germline V gene sequence: CDR1 SGHTA, CDR2 FQGNSA. The CDR3 sequence is CASSTQTGTDTQYF. The CDR3 nucleotides are TGTGCCAGCAGCACACAGACAGGGACAGATACGCAGTATTTT.

This clonotype was picked up a small number of times. The chain couples TRBV14 to TRBJ2-5, with D perhaps TRBD2 (6 bases). Germline-derived CDR1 and CDR2 are SGHDN and FVKESK. Trimming removed 2 bases at V and 2 bases at J, with 15 bases between. This CDR3 has 16 residues. CDR3 DNA sequence: TGTGCCAGCAGCCAACCCCCGATGGAGGGGCAAGAGACCCAGTACTTC. Protein: CASSQPPMEGQETQYF.

This clonotype showed up many times. CDR3 amino acids: CASSPDSHGYTF. CDR3 sequence (DNA): TGTGCCAGCAGTCCGGACAGTCATGGCTACACCTTC. The V gene is TRBV12-3 or TRBV12-4, the J gene TRBJ1-2, with D possibly matching TRBD1 (6 bases). V was clipped by 5 bases and J by 6 bases, with 10 bases between them. This CDR3 region has 12 residues.

The gene calls are TRBV18 and TRBJ1-6, with D hard to call. V shed 2 bases and J shed 5 bases, with 10 bases lying between them. Germline V lookup: CDR1 KGHSH, CDR2 LQKENI. The CDR3 is 15 residues long. The CDR3 loop is CASSPGRVDNSPLHF. CDR3 nucleotide sequence: TGTGCCAGCTCACCAGGGCGGGTCGATAATTCACCCCTCCACTTT.

Many counts were recorded for this clonotype. The chain employs TRBV3-1 and TRBJ2-1; TRBD1 might be the D (6 bases). Germline-derived CDR1 and CDR2 are LGHDT and YNNKEL (reference sequence). This CDR3 is 13 amino acids long. Trimming took off 6 bases at V and 7 bases at J, with 13 bases between the two ends. The chain's CDR3 is CASSNREFNEQFF. CDR3 nucleotides: TGTGCCAGCAGTAACAGGGAGTTTAATGAGCAGTTCTTC.

V usage is TRBV20-1 and J usage is TRBJ2-7; 11 bases match TRBD2. The CDR3 runs to 19 residues. CDR1 is DFQATT and CDR2 is SNEGSKA in the germline V gene (reference sequence). CDR3 loop: CSFKRLQGELAGEHYEQYF. CDR3 nucleotides: TGCAGCTTTAAGCGCCTGCAGGGGGAACTAGCGGGAGAGCACTACGAGCAGTACTTC.

This chain links TRBV25-1 with TRBJ2-1, with 12 bases identical to TRBD1. With V trimmed by 4 bases and J by 8 bases, 12 bases remained unmatched. CDR3 size: 17 residues. Germline CDR1 reads MGHDK; CDR2 reads SYGVNS. This CDR3 reads CASSAPGQGAVFYEQFF. The CDR3 region has the DNA TGTGCCAGCAGTGCACCGGGACAGGGGGCTGTTTTTTATGAGCAGTTCTTC.

The rearrangement uses TRBV19 and TRBJ2-1, with a weak D call TRBD2 (6 bases). Germline V gene sequence: CDR1 LNHDA, CDR2 SQIVND (reference sequence). The CDR3 has 16 residues. The V end was cut by 5 bases, the J end by 4 bases, with 18 bases between. The CDR3 coding sequence is TGTGCCAGTAGTCCCCGGAGTAGCGGAACATACAATGAGCAGTTCTTC. Translation: CASSPRSSGTYNEQFF.

This clonotype was found a few times. The V gene is TRBV7-2, the J gene TRBJ2-1; 12 nucleotides align to TRBD2. V lost 1 base, J lost 9 bases, and 1 base stayed unmatched. The CDR3 totals 14 residues. Germline CDR1 is SGHTA and CDR2 is FQGNSA. The CDR3 sequence: CASSLGLAGAEQFF. DNA of the CDR3: TGTGCCAGCAGCTTAGGACTAGCGGGAGCTGAGCAGTTCTTC.

CDR3 protein: CASSQAGGGEQYF. The DNA for the CDR3 is TGTGCCAGCAGCCAAGCGGGAGGCGGCGAGCAGTACTTC. This rearrangement joins TRBV6-1 to TRBJ2-7; 9 bases match TRBD2. J lost 6 bases, V lost 6 bases, and 6 bases had no gene match. Germline assignment: CDR1 MNHNS and CDR2 SASEGT. The CDR3 is 13 amino acids.

This chain uses TRBV28 with TRBJ2-3, with a possible D match to TRBD2 (6 bases). The V gene lost 8 bases and the J gene lost 1 base, with 16 bases spanning the gap. The CDR3 sequence is 15 residues long. Germline CDR1 is MDHEN and CDR2 is SYDVKM. CDR3 DNA: TGTGCCAGCTCGTGGGAGCAGCGGGGCACAGATACGCAGTATTTT. Translating it yields CASSWEQRGTDTQYF.

The chain carries TRBV6-2 or TRBV6-3 and TRBJ2-3, with 8 nucleotides matching TRBD2. The CDR3 is 14 residues long. Germline values: CDR1 MNHEY, CDR2 SVGEGT. V dropped 7 bases and J dropped 1; count of bases not matched to a gene: 4. The CDR3 loop reads CASNEAGGTDTQYF. DNA of the CDR3: TGTGCCAGCAACGAAGCGGGGGGCACAGATACGCAGTATTTT.

This clonotype has only a few counts. This chain uses TRBV29-1 with TRBJ2-7; 7 positions match TRBD1. CDR3 length: 12 amino acids. From germline, CDR1 is SQVTM and CDR2 ANQGSEA. V gave up 6 bases and J gave up 5 bases; unmatched junction bases: 7. CDR3 sequence (DNA): TGCAGCGTCCGACAGGGAATCAACGAGCAGTACTTC. Translation: CSVRQGINEQYF.

The chain is built from TRBV28 and TRBJ1-2; TRBD1 is a possible D gene (5 bases). CDR3 length equals 14 residues. Germline CDR1 MDHEN, CDR2 SYDVKM. Trimming left V 1 base short and J 9 bases short, with 15 bases between. The CDR3, as DNA: TGTGCCAGCAGTTTATCCAGCCTAGCAGGGAGCTACACCTTC. It translates to CASSLSSLAGSYTF.

This clonotype has a handful of counts. The chain joins TRBV29-1 to TRBJ2-7; 7 positions match TRBD1. The CDR3 spans 14 residues. CDR1 is SQVTM and CDR2 is ANQGSEA in the germline V gene. The V segment lost 7 bases and the J segment 6 bases; nucleotides outside the gene matches: 15. CDR3 sequence reads: CSAYTTTGSREQYF. The CDR3 bases are TGCAGCGCCTACACCACGACAGGGTCCCGCGAGCAGTACTTC.

J is TRBJ2-7 and V is TRBV20-1; 7 nucleotides line up with TRBD2. With 5 bases clipped from V and 1 base from J, the junction kept 8 bases outside the gene matches. This CDR3 contains 14 residues. Germline assignment: CDR1 DFQATT and CDR2 SNEGSKA (reference sequence). The CDR3 region has the DNA TGCAGTGCTCCAGCGGGAAAGGGATCCTACGAGCAGTACTTC. Its translation is CSAPAGKGSYEQYF.